This TCR beta chain appears in the sequencing data of a study of shared clonotypes between healthy human individuals. Study results and limitations: In the sorted subsets, rarefaction showed sequencing was incomplete despite large depth. How much donors shared clonotypes was expected to be affected by sequencing depth.

The CDR3 loop spans 13 amino acids. The V and J ends lost 0 bases and 3 bases respectively, with 6 bases between them. Germline-derived CDR1 and CDR2 are MGHRA and YSYEKL. Only one count was recorded for this clone. What it recognizes is unknown. Additional DNA sequences in this sample encode the identical CDR3. It was CD45RO-negative cells, positively selected for CCR7, that made up naive CD8 cells, with terminally differentiated effector memory CD45RA+ cells excluded. The DNA input per sorted-subset replicate PCR was 200 ng, corresponding to around 28,000 T cell genomes. Profiled with immunoSEQ multiplex PCR; TCRdb holds only in-frame clones, not every one. The sample contains about 700,000 clones, about 90% of which appear only once.

Input material: naive CD8+ T cells sorted from blood. V is TRBV4-1 and J is TRBJ2-7; D not certain. The receptor comes from a man aged 25 to 40 in good health. DNA for the CDR3: TGCGCCAGCAGCCAAGAACCCGGCTACGAGCAGTACTTC. This encodes CASSQEPGYEQYF.